A single sample is the source of the 32 T cell receptor beta chains below, sequenced in a study of PD-L1 blockade in urothelial cancer. Time point: peripheral blood 6 weeks after treatment start. Method: immunoSEQ multiplex PCR; TCRdb's copy keeps in-frame clones and lacks some. The data show some 120,000 clones, with more than 75% seen just once and roughly 2.3% held by the top ten. Specimen: PBMCs, collected around atezolizumab (anti-PD-L1) treatment. The source is a man over 45 with urothelial cancer.

The chain combines TRBV9 with TRBJ1-1; tentative D call: TRBD1 (5 bases). Germline V lookup: CDR1 SGDLS, CDR2 YYNGEE. The V end lost 3 bases, the J end lost 5 bases, and 20 bases lay between the germline ends. The CDR3 sequence is 16 residues long. Written as DNA, the CDR3 is TGTGCCAGCAGCGGGTCGGCAGGGAATATTGGAACTGAAGCTTTCTTT. It encodes CASSGSAGNIGTEAFF.

The rearrangement joins TRBV18 to TRBJ1-1; 7 bases match TRBD1. The CDR3 covers 14 residues. The V gene's germline CDR1 is KGHSH and CDR2 LQKENI. The ends lost 1 base at V and 6 bases at J; junction bases unmatched: 5. The CDR3 sequence is CASSPQGAIAEAFF. The DNA for the CDR3 is TGTGCCAGCTCACCACAGGGGGCGATCGCTGAAGCTTTCTTT. The variable domain in full, with the rest retrieved from reference TRBV18 and TRBJ1-1, is NAGVMQNPRHLVRRRGQEARLRCSPMKGHSHVYWYRQLPEEGLKFMVYLQKENIIDESGMPKERFSAEFPKEGPSILRIQQVVRGDSAAYFCASSPQGAIAEAFFGQGTRLTVV.

This clone was observed once. The J gene is TRBJ2-7, the V gene TRBV10-3, with 9 bases that match TRBD2. V lost 7 bases and J lost 7; bases outside the gene matches: 5. The CDR3 sequence is 12 residues long. In germline, CDR1 is ENHRY, CDR2 SYGVKD. CDR3 sequence (DNA): TGTGCCATCAAGGCGGGAGGGGAGGAGCAGTACTTC. It yields the protein CAIKAGGEEQYF.

V and J are TRBV30 and TRBJ1-3; D not resolved. V shed 3 bases and J shed 0 bases, with 9 bases lying between them. The V gene's germline CDR1 is GTSNPN and CDR2 SVGIG (reference sequence). This CDR3 has 14 residues. The CDR3 is CAWRRVNSGNTIYF. The CDR3 DNA sequence: TGTGCCTGGAGGCGGGTCAACTCTGGAAACACCATATATTTT.

The chain combines TRBV28 with TRBJ2-7; TRBD1 is a possible D gene (6 bases). The CDR3 contains 13 residues. The germline gives CDR1 MDHEN, CDR2 SYDVKM. V dropped 8 bases and J dropped 3 bases, with 14 bases sitting between them. The CDR3 loop reads CASYRDMNYEQYF. CDR3 nucleotide sequence: TGTGCCAGCTATCGGGACATGAACTACGAGCAGTACTTC.

Many counts were recorded for this clone. This chain uses TRBV19 with TRBJ1-2; D remains unclear. The V gene lost 3 bases and the J gene lost 1 base, with 9 bases spanning the gap. The CDR3 has 14 amino acids. CDR1 and CDR2 from the germline V gene are LNHDA and SQIVND (reference sequence). CDR3 in amino acids: CASSIIPVNYGYTF. The DNA for the CDR3 is TGTGCCAGTAGTATTATCCCGGTTAACTATGGCTACACCTTC.

The V call is TRBV23-1, the J call TRBJ1-1; D ambiguous. TRBV23-1 is flagged as an ORF with uncertain function. Trimming took 4 bases from V and 1 from J, leaving 4 bases between them. The CDR3 totals 12 residues. The CDR3 loop reads CASSRQNTEAFF. In DNA, the CDR3 is TGCGCCAGCAGTCGACAGAACACTGAAGCTTTCTTT.

This clone occurred many times. The J gene is TRBJ2-5, the V gene TRBV7-9, with TRBD2 identical over 10 bases. CDR1 SEHNR and CDR2 FQNEAQ come from the germline V gene (reference sequence). V shed 4 bases, J shed 5 bases, and the junction held 10 bases outside the gene matches. This CDR3 is built from 16 residues. This CDR3 is CASSSTSGVAWETQYF. CDR3 coding DNA: TGTGCCAGCAGCTCAACTAGCGGGGTCGCGTGGGAGACCCAGTACTTC.

The chain combines TRBV5-1 with TRBJ2-1; D not certain. The V end lost 4 bases, the J end lost 7 bases, and 6 bases lay between the germline ends. The CDR3 consists of 11 residues. CDR1 SGHRS and CDR2 YFSETQ come from the germline V gene. CDR3 bases: TGCGCCAGCAGCGTGACTAATGAGCAGTTCTTC. Translation: CASSVTNEQFF.

This rearrangement joins TRBV19 to TRBJ2-3, with 7 positions matching TRBD2. CDR1 and CDR2 from the germline V gene are LNHDA and SQIVND (reference sequence). CDR3 length: 14 residues. After removal of 5 bases from V and 2 bases from J, the junction contained 4 bases not matched to a gene. The CDR3 DNA reads TGTGCCAGTAGTCAGGGACTAAACACAGATACGCAGTATTTT. The encoded protein is CASSQGLNTDTQYF.

The CDR3 coding sequence is TGTGCCAGCTCACCACCGGGCGGGACCCAGCATTTT. Translation gives CASSPPGGTQHF. The chain links TRBV18 to TRBJ1-5, with D unclear. This CDR3 has 12 amino acids. Per germline, CDR1 KGHSH and CDR2 LQKENI. Trimming stripped 0 bases from V and 11 bases from J, with 8 bases between.

J is TRBJ1-1 and V is TRBV28; TRBD1 matches 8 bases. Losses at the gene ends were 5 bases for V and 1 base for J; bases not matched to a gene: 9. Germline assignment: CDR1 MDHEN and CDR2 SYDVKM. This CDR3 has 16 residues. The CDR3 nucleotides are TGTGCCAGCAGTGAAAGGACAGGGTCACGGAACACTGAAGCTTTCTTT. Its translation is CASSERTGSRNTEAFF.

The chain couples TRBV6-5 to TRBJ1-5, with D perhaps TRBD1 (5 bases). V was clipped by 1 base and J by 0 bases, with 10 bases between them. The germline gives CDR1 MNHEY, CDR2 SVGAGI. This CDR3 has 16 amino acids. The CDR3 DNA reads as TGTGCCAGCAGTTACTTGAGACAGAATAGCAATCAGCCCCAGCATTTT. Encoded protein: CASSYLRQNSNQPQHF.

The chain recombines TRBV9 with TRBJ1-6; D is perhaps TRBD1 (6 bases). The CDR3 covers 14 residues. Germline V lookup: CDR1 SGDLS, CDR2 YYNGEE. Trimming removed 3 bases from V and 8 bases from J, with 12 bases in between. The CDR3 DNA sequence: TGTGCCAGCAGCGCCCAGGGGCACGATTCACCCCTCCACTTT. Translating gives CASSAQGHDSPLHF.

This chain uses TRBV9 with TRBJ1-1; D not resolved. Germline V lookup: CDR1 SGDLS, CDR2 YYNGEE. The length of the CDR3 is 14 residues. The V gene lost 2 bases and the J gene lost 5 bases, with 13 bases spanning the gap. In DNA, the CDR3 is TGTGCCAGCAGCGTCGCGTGGTCGGGAACTGAAGCTTTCTTT. It yields the protein CASSVAWSGTEAFF.

The chain is built from TRBV27 and TRBJ2-7; 11 bases agree with TRBD1. Germline V lookup: CDR1 MNHEY, CDR2 SMNVEV (reference sequence). V was clipped by 3 bases and J by 3 bases; unmatched bases: 1. The CDR3 has 14 amino acids. In nucleotides, the CDR3 is TGTGCCAGCAGTTTCGGGACAGGGGGCTACGAGCAGTACTTC. Amino acids: CASSFGTGGYEQYF.

CDR3 coding DNA: TGTGCCAGCAGTGCCCCAGGGAGGGAAAAACTGTTTTTT. This codes for CASSAPGREKLFF. This chain links TRBV27 with TRBJ1-4, with a weak D call TRBD1 (5 bases). Germline V gives CDR1 MNHEY, CDR2 SMNVEV (reference sequence). The CDR3 has 13 residues. V gave up 5 bases and J gave up 8 bases, with 12 bases separating them.

This clone was seen once. V is TRBV9 and J is TRBJ1-2, with 9 bases lining up with TRBD1. The V gene's germline CDR1 is SGDLS and CDR2 YYNGEE. After removal of 6 bases from V and 6 bases from J, the junction contained 6 bases not matched to a gene. CDR3 size: 13 residues. CDR3: CASNRGDRDGYTF. The CDR3 bases are TGTGCCAGCAATCGAGGGGACAGGGATGGCTACACCTTC.

This chain joins TRBV28 and TRBJ2-4; D is possibly TRBD1 (5 bases). The germline gives CDR1 MDHEN, CDR2 SYDVKM. There are 12 residues in the CDR3. Trimming cost V 5 bases and J 15 bases, with 17 bases left between them. In DNA form, the CDR3 reads TGTGCCAGCAGTCCTCAGGGTACTCACCTGTACTTC. It translates to CASSPQGTHLYF.

The J gene is TRBJ2-7, the V gene TRBV27, with TRBD1 matching over 7 bases. CDR3 length: 15 amino acids. Germline lookup yields CDR1 MNHEY and CDR2 SMNVEV (reference sequence). Trimming took 4 bases from V and 2 from J; bases not matched to a gene: 8. As DNA, the CDR3 is TGTGCCAGCAGTTCCCACGACAGGGAGACCTACGAGCAGTACTTC. Its protein product is CASSSHDRETYEQYF.

V is TRBV5-1 and J is TRBJ1-6; D is unresolved. The germline V and J ends were trimmed by 4 bases and 0 bases, with 11 bases remaining between them. The germline V gene encodes CDR1 SGHRS and CDR2 YFSETQ. The length of the CDR3 is 16 residues. CDR3 sequence reads: CASSPGSISYNSPLHF. The DNA for the CDR3 is TGCGCCAGCAGCCCAGGATCCATCTCCTATAATTCACCCCTCCACTTT.

The V call is TRBV28, the J call TRBJ2-7, with 8 bases fitting TRBD2. Trimming cost V 2 bases and J 4 bases; bases outside gene matches: 10. Germline CDR1 is MDHEN and CDR2 is SYDVKM. This CDR3 has 16 residues. The CDR3 sequence: CASSLPPGRVGYEQYF. CDR3 DNA: TGTGCCAGCAGTTTACCGCCCGGGAGGGTCGGGTACGAGCAGTACTTC. Full variable domain (missing parts from reference TRBV28 and TRBJ2-7): DVKVTQSSRYLVKRTGEKVFLECVQDMDHENMFWYRQDPGLGLRLIYFSYDVKMKEKGDIPEGYSVSREKKERFSLILESASTNQTSMYLCASSLPPGRVGYEQYFGPGTRLTVT.

The genes are TRBV18 and TRBJ2-2, with TRBD2 identical over 9 bases. CDR1 and CDR2 from the germline V gene are KGHSH and LQKENI. The CDR3 extends over 16 amino acids. J was trimmed by 5 bases and V by 3 bases; bases with no gene match: 7. This chain's CDR3 is CASSPRGRAETGELFF. In DNA form, the CDR3 reads TGTGCCAGCTCACCGCGCGGGAGGGCGGAAACCGGGGAGCTGTTTTTT. Full variable domain (missing parts from reference TRBV18 and TRBJ2-2): NAGVMQNPRHLVRRRGQEARLRCSPMKGHSHVYWYRQLPEEGLKFMVYLQKENIIDESGMPKERFSAEFPKEGPSILRIQQVVRGDSAAYFCASSPRGRAETGELFFGEGSRLTVL.

This clone has just a few counts. The CDR3 loop is CASSFGIFRSQGQDTQYF. The CDR3 DNA sequence: TGTGCCAGCAGCTTTGGAATTTTCCGGTCCCAGGGTCAAGATACGCAGTATTTT. The chain employs TRBV11-3 and TRBJ2-3; perhaps TRBD1 as D (5 bases). The CDR3 spans 18 residues. The V gene's germline CDR1 is SGHNT and CDR2 YENEEA. Trimming shortened V by 3 bases and J by 5 bases, and 24 bases separated the two germline ends.

The chain recombines TRBV28 with TRBJ2-1; D may be TRBD2 (6 bases). This CDR3 contains 16 residues. V lost 4 bases, J lost 9 bases, and 22 bases lay in between. CDR1 is MDHEN and CDR2 is SYDVKM in the germline V gene. The CDR3 spells CASSSPGTYPSGEQFF. CDR3 DNA: TGTGCCAGCAGTTCCCCCGGGACTTACCCATCGGGTGAGCAGTTCTTC.

For the CDR3, the DNA is TGTGCCAGCAGTGAAGCGCTTCCACACTCTGGAAACACCATATATTTT. Translation gives CASSEALPHSGNTIYF. The chain is built from TRBV2 and TRBJ1-3; no firm D call. Germline V gene lookup returns CDR1 SNHLY and CDR2 FYNNEI. The CDR3 spans 16 residues. V was shortened by 0 bases and J by 0 bases, with 9 bases between the two germline ends.

The J gene is TRBJ2-1, the V gene TRBV6-5, with D perhaps TRBD2 (5 bases). The CDR3 length is 15 residues. Germline assignment: CDR1 MNHEY and CDR2 SVGAGI. V was pared by 4 bases and J by 2 bases, with 12 bases between. The CDR3 sequence is CASSSSGTPYNEQFF. The DNA for the CDR3 is TGTGCCAGCAGTTCAAGCGGAACGCCCTACAATGAGCAGTTCTTC.

The rearrangement joins TRBV19 to TRBJ1-5; 10 positions agree with TRBD1. V lost 5 bases, J lost 4 bases, and 5 bases stayed unmatched. Germline V gives CDR1 LNHDA, CDR2 SQIVND (reference sequence). This CDR3 is 15 amino acids long. The CDR3 DNA reads TGTGCCAGTAGTGTTTGGGGACAGGGGAATCAGCCCCAGCATTTT. Amino acid sequence: CASSVWGQGNQPQHF.

The genes are TRBV27 and TRBJ1-3; 7 nucleotides agree with TRBD1. The V gene's germline CDR1 is MNHEY and CDR2 SMNVEV (reference sequence). The V gene end was trimmed by 2 bases and the J gene end by 4 bases; junction bases not matched to a gene: 5. The CDR3 extends over 15 amino acids. The CDR3 here is CASSLTTGFGNTIYF. For the CDR3, the DNA is TGTGCCAGCAGTTTAACGACAGGGTTCGGAAACACCATATATTTT.

The chain couples TRBV6-1 to TRBJ2-2; D is perhaps TRBD1 (6 bases). This CDR3 comprises 15 residues. The V end was cut by 4 bases, the J end by 0 bases, with 9 bases between. CDR1 is MNHNS, CDR2 SASEGT, per germline. CDR3 region: CASSGGPPNTGELFF. The CDR3, as DNA: TGTGCCAGCAGTGGGGGGCCACCGAACACCGGGGAGCTGTTTTTT.

This chain uses TRBV7-9 with TRBJ2-1; possible D gene TRBD1, 5 bases. The V gene lost 6 bases and the J gene lost 0 bases, with 9 bases spanning the gap. The CDR3 spans 14 residues. Germline V gene lookup returns CDR1 SEHNR and CDR2 FQNEAQ (reference sequence). CDR3 nucleotides: TGTGCCAGCAGGAAGGGGATCTCCTACAATGAGCAGTTCTTC. The encoded protein is CASRKGISYNEQFF.

V gene TRBV27 combines with J gene TRBJ1-5; D gene ambiguous. Germline V lookup: CDR1 MNHEY, CDR2 SMNVEV (reference sequence). The CDR3 extends over 16 amino acids. V was cut by 0 bases and J by 5 bases, with 14 bases left in between. CDR3 residues: CASSLSAVRQDQPQHF. CDR3 in DNA: TGTGCCAGCAGTTTATCGGCAGTCCGACAAGATCAGCCCCAGCATTTT.